The 4 T cell receptor beta chains below come from one sample, sequenced in a study of spatial heterogeneity in lung cancer (dated by TCRdb to 2018 to 2020). Interpreted using the paper, the time point label stands for: sample taken at primary tumor resection. Without any cell sorting, TCR sequencing was performed on whole RNA extracted either from tumor and nontumor lung tissue or from cryopreserved PBMC samples. The library was made by 5' RACE. For sequencing, a NextSeq 500 was employed. Through fastp at Q25 and MiXCR, TCRdb rebuilt clones from the public reads, retaining in-frame beta chains. CDR3 protein sequences are deduplicated, and each keeps its most common genes and DNA. The sample has about 20,000 distinct CDR3 sequences on record, around a fifth of them singletons. About 14% of the sample is held by the ten biggest clonotypes. Sample: PBMCs, taken at surgery. Source of these receptors: a male donor with early-stage non-small cell lung cancer.

The chain recombines TRBV20-1 with TRBJ2-5, with 10 bases that match TRBD1. The length of the CDR3 is 14 residues. V gave up 6 bases and J gave up 5 bases; unmatched junction bases: 9. Per the germline V gene, CDR1 is DFQATT and CDR2 is SNEGSKA (reference sequence). The CDR3 sequence: CSARTGTGDETQYF. The CDR3 nucleotides read TGCAGTGCCAGAACCGGGACAGGGGATGAGACCCAGTACTTC.

This clonotype has just a few counts. This sequence joins TRBV20-1 and TRBJ2-1; 8 nucleotides line up with TRBD2. V lost 2 bases, J lost 7 bases, and 7 bases stayed unmatched. This CDR3 is 14 amino acids long. Germline V gives CDR1 DFQATT, CDR2 SNEGSKA (reference sequence). The DNA of the CDR3 is TGCAGTGCTAGAAGCCCAGCGGGGGATAATGAGCAGTTCTTC. It specifies CSARSPAGDNEQFF.

J is TRBJ2-1 and V is TRBV14; 9 bases are a match to TRBD1. The CDR3 runs to 15 residues. Trimming cost V 3 bases and J 5 bases; bases outside gene matches: 5. Germline V lookup: CDR1 SGHDN, CDR2 FVKESK. The CDR3 reads CASSQTGTGNNEQFF. In DNA, the CDR3 is TGTGCCAGCAGCCAGACCGGGACAGGGAACAATGAGCAGTTCTTC. Full variable domain (missing parts from reference TRBV14 and TRBJ2-1): EAGVTQFPSHSVIEKGQTVTLRCDPISGHDNLYWYRRVMGKEIKFLLHFVKESKQDESGMPNNRFLAERTGGTYSTLKVQPAELEDSGVYFCASSQTGTGNNEQFFGPGTRLTVL.

This clonotype was counted many times. V gene TRBV7-9 combines with J gene TRBJ2-7; the match to TRBD2 covers 8 bases. The ends lost 5 bases at V and 4 bases at J; junction bases unmatched: 4. The CDR3 loop spans 13 amino acids. Germline CDR1 is SEHNR and CDR2 is FQNEAQ (reference sequence). In DNA, the CDR3 is TGTGCCAGCAGCCTGGGACTAGGGTACGAGCAGTACTTC. As protein: CASSLGLGYEQYF.